The T cell receptor (beta chain) under discussion was sequenced for a study of yellow fever vaccine responses in identical twins. The study's findings and limits: In identical twins, vaccine T cell responses appeared partly shared and partly individual.

This clonotype has just a few counts. The antigen remains unidentified. Looked up from germline, CDR1 is SGHAT and CDR2 is FQNNGV. V shed 2 bases and J shed 1 base, with 6 bases lying between them. The CDR3 loop spans 14 amino acids. TCRdb processed the RT-PCR reads anew with MiXCR; each CDR3 protein has one entry. The repertoire holds about 10,000 distinct CDR3 sequences, with approximately 82% as singletons. The receptor comes from a woman under 30 who received the yellow fever vaccine. This specimen was T cells from blood (PBMCs), unsorted or a sorted subset (not recorded which), taken before or after yellow fever vaccination (not recorded which). The genes are TRBV11-2 and TRBJ2-4; no reliable D call. The CDR3, as DNA: TGTGCCAGCAGCTTACTAGATGCCAAAAACATTCAGTACTTC. This translates into CASSLLDAKNIQYF.